The 6 T cell receptor beta chains below all came from one sample that was sequenced in a study of cytomegalovirus exposure and HLA in healthy donors. Generated by immunoSEQ multiplex PCR, the TCRdb table keeps only in-frame clones and is missing some. The table lists just under 65,000 clones, around 95% of them singletons. Material: PBMCs. These receptor sequences come from a woman younger than 35 in good health and CMV-seropositive.

The genes are TRBV19 and TRBJ2-7, with a possible D match to TRBD1 (7 bases). The CDR3 consists of 14 residues. With 5 bases removed from V and 1 base from J, the gap between germline ends came to 12 bases. CDR1 is LNHDA and CDR2 is SQIVND in the germline V gene (reference sequence). The CDR3 here is CASSQGGSSYEQYF. The DNA for the CDR3 is TGTGCCAGTAGTCAGGGGGGATCGTCCTACGAGCAGTACTTC.

The chain uses TRBV7-2 and TRBJ1-2; D unresolved. Trimming removed 1 base at V and 8 bases at J, with 11 bases between. This CDR3 is built from 13 residues. The V gene's germline CDR1 is SGHTA and CDR2 FQGNSA. The CDR3, as DNA: TGTGCCAGCAGCTTAGGGCAGGAAGAGGGCTACACCTTC. Translation: CASSLGQEEGYTF.

CDR3 protein: CASSPRPGTWISNTEAFF. In DNA form, the CDR3 reads TGTGCCAGCTCACCACGACCAGGGACATGGATTTCGAACACTGAAGCTTTCTTT. The chain recombines TRBV18 with TRBJ1-1; possibly TRBD1 for D (6 bases). CDR3 size: 18 residues. CDR1 KGHSH and CDR2 LQKENI come from the germline V gene. Trimming took 1 base from V and 1 from J, leaving 19 bases between them.

J is TRBJ1-1 and V is TRBV11-2; D not certain. CDR3 length: 13 amino acids. Trimming shortened V by 2 bases and J by 5 bases, and 9 bases separated the two germline ends. CDR1 and CDR2 (germline): SGHAT, FQNNGV. The CDR3 reads CASSLSEVTEAFF. The CDR3, as DNA: TGTGCCAGCAGCTTAAGTGAGGTGACTGAAGCTTTCTTT.

This chain links TRBV6-4 with TRBJ2-1, with D possibly matching TRBD1 (5 bases). This CDR3 is built from 13 residues. The V gene lost 8 bases and the J gene lost 9 bases, with 17 bases spanning the gap. Per germline, CDR1 MRHNA and CDR2 SNTAGT. The CDR3 region has the DNA TGTGCCAGCTCACAGGTCTCGGTAGGTGAGCAGTTCTTC. Translating it yields CASSQVSVGEQFF.

The V gene is TRBV15, the J gene TRBJ2-3; 7 nucleotides match TRBD1. The V gene's germline CDR1 is LNHNV and CDR2 YYDKDF (reference sequence). The CDR3 contains 20 residues. J gave up 0 bases and V 0 bases, and 15 bases lay outside the gene matches. This CDR3 reads CATSRDRRWGQGVSTDTQYF. CDR3 nucleotides: TGTGCCACCAGCAGAGATCGTCGATGGGGCCAGGGGGTTAGCACAGATACGCAGTATTTT.